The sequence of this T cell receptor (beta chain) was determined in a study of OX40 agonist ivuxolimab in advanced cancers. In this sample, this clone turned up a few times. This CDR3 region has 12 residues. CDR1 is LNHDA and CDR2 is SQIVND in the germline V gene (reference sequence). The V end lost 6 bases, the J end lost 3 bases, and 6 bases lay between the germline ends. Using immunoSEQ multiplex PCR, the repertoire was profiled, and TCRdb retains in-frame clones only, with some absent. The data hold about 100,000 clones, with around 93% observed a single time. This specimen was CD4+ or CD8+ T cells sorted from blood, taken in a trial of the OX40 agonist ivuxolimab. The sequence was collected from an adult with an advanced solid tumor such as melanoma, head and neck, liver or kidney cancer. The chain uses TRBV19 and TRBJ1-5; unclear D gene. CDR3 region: CASSGNNQPQHF. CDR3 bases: TGTGCCAGTAGCGGTAACAATCAGCCCCAGCATTTT.